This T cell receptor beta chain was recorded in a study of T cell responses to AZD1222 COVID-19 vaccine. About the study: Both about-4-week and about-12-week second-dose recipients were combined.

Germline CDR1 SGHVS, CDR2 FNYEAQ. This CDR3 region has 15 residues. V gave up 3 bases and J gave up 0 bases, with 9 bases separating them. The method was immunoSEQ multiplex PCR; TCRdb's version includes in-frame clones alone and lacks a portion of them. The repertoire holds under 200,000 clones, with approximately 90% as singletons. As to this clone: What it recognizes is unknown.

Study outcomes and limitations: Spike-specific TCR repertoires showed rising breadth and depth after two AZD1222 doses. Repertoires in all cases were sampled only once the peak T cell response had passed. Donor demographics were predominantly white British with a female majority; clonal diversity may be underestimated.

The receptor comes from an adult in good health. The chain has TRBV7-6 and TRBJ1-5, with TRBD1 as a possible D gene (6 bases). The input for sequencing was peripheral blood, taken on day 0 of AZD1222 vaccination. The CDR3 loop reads CASSLTGNSNQPQHF. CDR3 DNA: TGTGCCAGCAGCTTGACAGGCAATAGCAATCAGCCCCAGCATTTT.